The 20 T cell receptor beta chains below were found in one sample sequenced in a study of blood T cell repertoires in COVID-19. The assay was immunoSEQ multiplex PCR, and TCRdb's table has in-frame clones only and misses some. The profile covers around 170,000 clones, with more than 65% appearing a single time and approximately 15% taken by the ten largest. The sequencing input was peripheral blood. The receptors stem from a woman of 80 years or more with acute or convalescent COVID-19.

The rearrangement links TRBV10-2 to TRBJ2-1; TRBD2 agrees at 13 bases. There are 15 residues in the CDR3. CDR1 is WSHSY and CDR2 is SAAADI in the germline V gene. Losses at the gene ends were 8 bases for V and 7 bases for J; bases not matched to a gene: 8. This CDR3 reads CASVRGLAGMNEQFF. CDR3 bases: TGCGCCAGCGTCAGGGGACTAGCGGGGATGAATGAGCAGTTCTTC.

The CDR3 sequence is CASSLQGRTRNQPQHF. DNA of the CDR3: TGTGCCAGCAGTTTACAGGGGCGGACACGCAATCAGCCCCAGCATTTT. The chain combines TRBV28 with TRBJ1-5, with D maybe TRBD1 (6 bases). Germline values: CDR1 MDHEN, CDR2 SYDVKM. The V end lost 2 bases, the J end lost 2 bases, and 13 bases lay between the germline ends. The CDR3 loop spans 16 amino acids.

This clone was picked up a small number of times. Other nucleotide sequences from this sample produce the same CDR3. The CDR3 DNA reads as TGTGCCAGCAGTTCCCGTGGCAGCTCTGGAAACACCATATATTTT. It specifies CASSSRGSSGNTIYF. V and J are TRBV27 and TRBJ1-3, with D uncertain. V was clipped by 4 bases and J by 0 bases, with 10 bases between them. Germline assignment: CDR1 MNHEY and CDR2 SMNVEV (reference sequence). The CDR3 loop spans 15 amino acids.

V is TRBV2 and J is TRBJ2-7; 13 bases agree with TRBD2. CDR1 is SNHLY, CDR2 FYNNEI, per germline. V lost 7 bases to trimming and J lost 1 base; unmatched junction nucleotides: 4. The CDR3 is made up of 15 amino acids. The CDR3 protein is CASKTGLAGSYEQYF. CDR3 bases: TGTGCCAGCAAAACGGGACTAGCGGGGTCCTACGAGCAGTACTTC.

The table lists this clone with a count of one. The chain couples TRBV11-2 to TRBJ2-1; 8 bases are a match to TRBD1. CDR3 length equals 15 residues. Per germline, CDR1 SGHAT and CDR2 FQNNGV. V trimming: 3 bases; J trimming: 1 base; junction bases outside the gene matches: 2. The CDR3 sequence is CASSFDRGSYNEQFF. In nucleotides, the CDR3 is TGTGCCAGCAGCTTCGACAGGGGATCCTACAATGAGCAGTTCTTC.

The CDR3 loop is CASSFEGKDTEAFF. CDR3 bases: TGCGCCAGCAGCTTTGAGGGCAAAGACACTGAAGCTTTCTTT. V and J are TRBV5-1 and TRBJ1-1; D unresolved. The ends were cut back, 2 bases at V and 3 bases at J, with 11 bases in the middle. Germline V gene lookup returns CDR1 SGHRS and CDR2 YFSETQ. This CDR3 has 14 residues.

The rearrangement joins TRBV12-3 or TRBV12-4 to TRBJ1-5; 7 nucleotides line up with TRBD1. This CDR3 comprises 13 residues. Trimming removed 5 bases from V and 15 bases from J; junction bases left unmatched: 13. CDR3: CASSPGGQGNWHF. CDR3 bases: TGTGCCAGCAGTCCAGGGGGGCAGGGGAATTGGCATTTT.

The chain couples TRBV11-2 to TRBJ2-3, with TRBD2 matching over 14 bases. The CDR3 is 15 residues long. The ends lost 3 bases at V and 6 bases at J; junction bases unmatched: 2. Germline V gives CDR1 SGHAT, CDR2 FQNNGV. The CDR3 spells CASSLTSGGVDTQYF. In nucleotides, the CDR3 is TGTGCCAGCAGCTTGACTAGCGGGGGGGTCGATACGCAGTATTTT.

This clone was counted between two and nine times. This chain links TRBV19 with TRBJ1-1; D might be TRBD1 (5 bases). Germline V gene lookup returns CDR1 LNHDA and CDR2 SQIVND (reference sequence). CDR3 length: 13 residues. Trimming removed 5 bases from V and 11 bases from J, with 18 bases in between. The CDR3 nucleotides read TGTGCCAGTAGTGCCCCGGGGGGGATGAACGCTTTCTTT. It encodes CASSAPGGMNAFF.

This sequence joins TRBV7-6 and TRBJ2-7; 12 bases are a match to TRBD2. V was clipped by 0 bases and J by 7 bases; unmatched bases: 7. Germline V lookup: CDR1 SGHVS, CDR2 FNYEAQ. The CDR3 is 16 residues long. The CDR3 protein is CASSLAVELAGGEQYF. The CDR3 nucleotides read TGTGCCAGCAGCTTAGCAGTAGAACTAGCGGGGGGAGAGCAGTACTTC.

In its sample, this clone was seen a few times. This rearrangement joins TRBV10-1 to TRBJ2-7; D is perhaps TRBD1 (6 bases). This CDR3 is built from 14 residues. The V gene lost 6 bases and the J gene lost 0 bases, with 12 bases spanning the gap. Germline V gives CDR1 WNHNN, CDR2 SYGVQD (reference sequence). CDR3 amino acids: CASSQDSSSYEQYF. Here the CDR3 DNA reads TGCGCCAGCAGCCAGGACAGCAGCTCCTACGAGCAGTACTTC.

The V gene is TRBV5-1, the J gene TRBJ2-7; D is uncertain. The CDR3 has 12 amino acids. Germline lookup yields CDR1 SGHRS and CDR2 YFSETQ. Between the trimmed V and J ends, which lost 2 bases and 4 bases, there was a span of 7 bases. This CDR3 reads CASSFERYEQYF. Here the CDR3 DNA reads TGCGCCAGCAGCTTTGAACGGTACGAGCAGTACTTC.

The chain recombines TRBV7-6 with TRBJ2-6; unclear D gene. The CDR3 runs 15 residues. Deletions cut 4 bases from V and 0 bases from J, with 7 bases between. The germline V gene encodes CDR1 SGHVS and CDR2 FNYEAQ. The CDR3: CASSSQYSGANVLTF. For the CDR3, the DNA is TGTGCCAGCAGCTCTCAGTACTCTGGGGCCAACGTCCTGACTTTC.

The table lists this clone with a count of one. The rearrangement links TRBV5-1 to TRBJ1-6; TRBD1 agrees at 10 bases. The CDR3 is 15 residues long. After removal of 4 bases from V and 6 bases from J, the junction contained 4 bases not matched to a gene. The germline CDR1 and CDR2 sequences are SGHRS and YFSETQ. Here the CDR3 DNA reads TGCGCCAGCAGCCCTAGGACAGGGGGTAATTCACCCCTCCACTTT. Protein product: CASSPRTGGNSPLHF.

The CDR3 coding sequence is TGTGCCAGCTACCGGACGGGAAAAGGAGAAAAACTGTTTTTT. Its protein is CASYRTGKGEKLFF. The chain joins TRBV6-5 to TRBJ1-4; no clear D gene. Per germline, CDR1 MNHEY and CDR2 SVGAGI. V shed 8 bases and J shed 8 bases, with 18 bases lying between them. The CDR3 spans 14 residues.

This chain connects TRBV18 to TRBJ1-3; the D gene is possibly TRBD1 (6 bases). The V end lost 3 bases, the J end lost 1 base, and 10 bases lay between the germline ends. CDR3 length: 15 amino acids. CDR1 is KGHSH, CDR2 LQKENI, per germline. The CDR3 reads CASSPPDRSGNTIYF. The CDR3 DNA reads TGTGCCAGCTCACCGCCCGACAGGTCTGGAAACACCATATATTTT. Full variable domain (missing parts from reference TRBV18 and TRBJ1-3): NAGVMQNPRHLVRRRGQEARLRCSPMKGHSHVYWYRQLPEEGLKFMVYLQKENIIDESGMPKERFSAEFPKEGPSILRIQQVVRGDSAAYFCASSPPDRSGNTIYFGEGSWLTVV.

In regard to this clone: The junction departs from germline at one end; a sequencing error may be responsible. The CDR3 region has the DNA TGTGCCAGCAGTCCCGGGACCGAAGAGGGGGACTTC. Translating gives CASSPGTEEGDF. The chain combines TRBV28 with TRBJ2-7, with TRBD1 as a possible D gene (6 bases). This CDR3 comprises 12 residues. In germline, CDR1 is MDHEN, CDR2 SYDVKM.

DNA of the CDR3: TGTGCCAGCAGCTTAAGGAGGGGGCATAATGAGCAGTTCTTC. It yields the protein CASSLRRGHNEQFF. The rearrangement uses TRBV7-9 and TRBJ2-1, with a possible D match to TRBD1 (7 bases). The CDR3 extends over 14 amino acids. The V and J ends lost 2 bases and 7 bases respectively, with 12 bases between them. Germline values: CDR1 SEHNR, CDR2 FQNEAQ (reference sequence).

The chain is built from TRBV19 and TRBJ1-2, with 8 bases lining up with TRBD1. The ends lost 5 bases at V and 3 bases at J; junction bases unmatched: 2. CDR3 length: 13 amino acids. The V gene's germline CDR1 is LNHDA and CDR2 SQIVND (reference sequence). This chain's CDR3 is CASSSTGDYGYTF. The CDR3 DNA sequence: TGTGCCAGTAGTTCGACAGGGGACTATGGCTACACCTTC.

The chain combines TRBV5-1 with TRBJ1-4; TRBD1 is a possible D gene (6 bases). Germline lookup yields CDR1 SGHRS and CDR2 YFSETQ. The CDR3 is made up of 15 amino acids. The germline V and J ends were trimmed by 4 bases and 6 bases, with 16 bases remaining between them. This CDR3 reads CASSPGAGADEKLFF. In DNA, the CDR3 is TGCGCCAGCAGCCCGGGAGCGGGGGCCGATGAAAAACTGTTTTTT.